The rows below give T cell receptor beta chains drawn from one sample of a study of cytomegalovirus exposure and HLA in healthy donors. Sequencing was performed with immunoSEQ multiplex PCR; in TCRdb, only in-frame clones are kept and a portion is missing. The data show around 300,000 clones, about 86% seen once. The specimen sequenced was PBMCs. These receptor sequences come from a woman younger than 35 in good health and CMV-seronegative. Both conserved end residues are part of each CDR3. The order of the fields is J gene, D gene, clone size, V gene, CDR3 DNA, CDR3 protein. A D gene is named only where the DNA matches it firmly. The listing skips clone size in some rows; elsewhere it reads once, few, many or a size class.

j_gene: TRBJ1-5
d_gene: TRBD1
abundance: few
v_gene: TRBV7-9
CDR3nt: TGTGCCAGCAGCTTAGGGGACAGGGCGAGGCATTTT
CDR3aa: CASSLGDRARHF

j_gene: TRBJ1-2
d_gene: .
abundance: once
v_gene: TRBV5-1
CDR3nt: TGCGCCAGCTGGGAACAGGGTTTCGAGGGCTACACCTTC
CDR3aa: CASWEQGFEGYTF

j_gene: TRBJ2-7
d_gene: TRBD1
abundance: .
v_gene: TRBV6-6
CDR3nt: TGTGCCAGCAGTGGAGAGACAGGGGATCACGAGCAGTACTTC
CDR3aa: CASSGETGDHEQYF

j_gene: TRBJ1-2
d_gene: .
abundance: .
v_gene: TRBV28
CDR3nt: TGTGCCAGCAGCCTAGCGGGATTGGGGGCGACTAACTATGGCTACACCTTC
CDR3aa: CASSLAGLGATNYGYTF

j_gene: TRBJ1-4
d_gene: TRBD1
abundance: .
v_gene: TRBV5-1
CDR3nt: TGCGCCAGCAGCTATTCAACAGGGGGCACGACTAATGAAAAACTGTTTTTT
CDR3aa: CASSYSTGGTTNEKLFF

j_gene: TRBJ2-1
d_gene: TRBD1
abundance: .
v_gene: TRBV7-9
CDR3nt: TGTGCCAGCAGCTTAGGCGACAGGGCCTCCTACAATGAGCAGTTCTTC
CDR3aa: CASSLGDRASYNEQFF

j_gene: TRBJ2-7
d_gene: TRBD1
abundance: .
v_gene: TRBV6-1
CDR3nt: TGTGCCTGCGACAGGGGGCCCTACGAGCAGTACTTC
CDR3aa: CACDRGPYEQYF

j_gene: TRBJ1-1
d_gene: TRBD1
abundance: .
v_gene: TRBV19
CDR3nt: TGTGCCAGTAGTCAGGACAGGGACACTGAAGCTTTCTTT
CDR3aa: CASSQDRDTEAFF

j_gene: TRBJ1-1
d_gene: TRBD1
abundance: .
v_gene: TRBV27
CDR3nt: TGTGCCAGCAGGCCCGCCGTGATCCCGGGACAGGGAAGGAACACTGAAGCTTTCTTT
CDR3aa: CASRPAVIPGQGRNTEAFF

j_gene: TRBJ2-5
d_gene: TRBD2
abundance: .
v_gene: TRBV5-1
CDR3nt: TGCGCCAGCAGCTTGGGGACTAGCGGGGGTCAAGAGACCCAGTACTTC
CDR3aa: CASSLGTSGGQETQYF

j_gene: TRBJ1-2
d_gene: .
abundance: once
v_gene: TRBV7-9
CDR3nt: TGTGCCAGCAGCCCCCCCGGAGGGTATTATGGCTACACCTTC
CDR3aa: CASSPPGGYYGYTF

j_gene: TRBJ1-2
d_gene: .
abundance: few
v_gene: TRBV2
CDR3nt: TGTGCCAGCAGTGAGTGGTCTCGGACAGAGGATGGCTACACCTTC
CDR3aa: CASSEWSRTEDGYTF

j_gene: TRBJ1-2
d_gene: .
abundance: .
v_gene: TRBV29-1
CDR3nt: TGCAGCGTCGGACAGCCCAACTATGGCTACACCTTC
CDR3aa: CSVGQPNYGYTF

j_gene: TRBJ2-7
d_gene: .
abundance: .
v_gene: TRBV19
CDR3nt: TGTGCCAGTAGAATTGCCACAGGGAACTACGAGCAGTACTTC
CDR3aa: CASRIATGNYEQYF

j_gene: TRBJ2-5
d_gene: .
abundance: .
v_gene: TRBV5-6
CDR3nt: TGTGCCAGCAGCCTGGGGCCAGGACAAGAGACCCAGTACTTC
CDR3aa: CASSLGPGQETQYF

j_gene: TRBJ1-2
d_gene: .
abundance: .
v_gene: TRBV29-1
CDR3nt: TGCAGCGTTGAAAGTGAGGGTTGGGAGGGTCTCTATGGCTACACCTTC
CDR3aa: CSVESEGWEGLYGYTF

j_gene: TRBJ2-7
d_gene: TRBD1
abundance: .
v_gene: TRBV19
CDR3nt: TGTGCCAGTACCCCGGACAGGGGGCCCTACGAGCAGTACTTC
CDR3aa: CASTPDRGPYEQYF

j_gene: TRBJ2-1
d_gene: TRBD2
abundance: .
v_gene: TRBV18
CDR3nt: TGTGCCAGCTCACTCGCCGGGCTAGCGGGAAGCAATGAGCAGTTCTTC
CDR3aa: CASSLAGLAGSNEQFF

j_gene: TRBJ2-2
d_gene: TRBD2
abundance: .
v_gene: TRBV29-1
CDR3nt: TGCAGCGTTGGAAGCGGGGTTAAAGAGGAGCTGTTTTTT
CDR3aa: CSVGSGVKEELFF

j_gene: TRBJ2-7
d_gene: TRBD2
abundance: .
v_gene: TRBV9
CDR3nt: TGTGCCAGCAGCGTTGGGACTAGCGGGAGGACATACGAGCAGTACTTC
CDR3aa: CASSVGTSGRTYEQYF

j_gene: TRBJ1-3
d_gene: .
abundance: .
v_gene: TRBV6-5
CDR3nt: TGTGCCAGCAGTTACGGGATAGGGAGCTCTGGAAACACCATATATTTT
CDR3aa: CASSYGIGSSGNTIYF

j_gene: TRBJ2-7
d_gene: .
abundance: .
v_gene: TRBV25-1
CDR3nt: TGTGCCAGCAGCCCGGCAGGTTACGAGCAGTACTTC
CDR3aa: CASSPAGYEQYF

j_gene: TRBJ1-2
d_gene: .
abundance: .
v_gene: TRBV27
CDR3nt: TGTGCCAGCAGTTTATCTGGACAGCGCTCCTATGGCTACACCTTC
CDR3aa: CASSLSGQRSYGYTF

j_gene: TRBJ2-3
d_gene: .
abundance: .
v_gene: TRBV2
CDR3nt: TGTGCCAGCAGTGAGTTAGTAGAGGAGCAGTATTTT
CDR3aa: CASSELVEEQYF

j_gene: TRBJ1-3
d_gene: .
abundance: .
v_gene: TRBV5-4
CDR3nt: TGTGCCAGCACCAACAAAGGGGGTGGAAACACCATATATTTT
CDR3aa: CASTNKGGGNTIYF

j_gene: TRBJ2-7
d_gene: .
abundance: .
v_gene: TRBV6-6
CDR3nt: TGTGCCAGCAGCCCGAGTGACTACGAGCAGTACTTC
CDR3aa: CASSPSDYEQYF

j_gene: TRBJ2-7
d_gene: .
abundance: .
v_gene: TRBV11-3
CDR3nt: TGTGCCAGCATCTCCGCGGCCTACGAGCAGTACTTC
CDR3aa: CASISAAYEQYF

j_gene: TRBJ2-7
d_gene: TRBD2
abundance: .
v_gene: TRBV18
CDR3nt: TGTGCCAGCTCACGACTAGCGGGGACCTACGAGCAGTACTTC
CDR3aa: CASSRLAGTYEQYF

j_gene: TRBJ1-2
d_gene: TRBD1
abundance: .
v_gene: TRBV5-1
CDR3nt: TGCGCCAGCAGCTTGGTGGGGCAGGGGGCTTCTGGCTACACCTTC
CDR3aa: CASSLVGQGASGYTF

j_gene: TRBJ2-7
d_gene: TRBD2
abundance: .
v_gene: TRBV4-2
CDR3nt: TGTGCCAGCAGCCATGAATCTGGACTAGAGAGCTCCTACGAGCAGTACTTC
CDR3aa: CASSHESGLESSYEQYF

j_gene: TRBJ2-1
d_gene: TRBD2
abundance: .
v_gene: TRBV5-1
CDR3nt: TGCGCCAGCAGCGCTACTAGCGGGAGCCCCAATGAGCAGTTCTTC
CDR3aa: CASSATSGSPNEQFF

j_gene: TRBJ2-5
d_gene: .
abundance: .
v_gene: TRBV7-2
CDR3nt: TGTGCCAGCAGCTTAGAATGGAGGGTTGGGACCCAGTACTTC
CDR3aa: CASSLEWRVGTQYF

j_gene: TRBJ2-5
d_gene: TRBD2
abundance: .
v_gene: TRBV6-5
CDR3nt: TGTGCCAGCAGTGCCCCGGGACTAGGGGTGGAGACCCAGTACTTC
CDR3aa: CASSAPGLGVETQYF

j_gene: TRBJ2-3
d_gene: .
abundance: .
v_gene: TRBV28
CDR3nt: TGTGCCAGCAGTTTAAATGGGGCGCGTGATACGCAGTATTTT
CDR3aa: CASSLNGARDTQYF

j_gene: TRBJ1-1
d_gene: TRBD1
abundance: .
v_gene: TRBV18
CDR3nt: TGTGCCAGCTCACCAGGGACAGGGCGACCTGAAGCTTTCTTT
CDR3aa: CASSPGTGRPEAFF

j_gene: TRBJ2-7
d_gene: TRBD1
abundance: .
v_gene: TRBV6-5
CDR3nt: TGTGCCAGCAGTTACCCGGGACAGGTTTCCTACGAGCAGTACTTC
CDR3aa: CASSYPGQVSYEQYF

j_gene: TRBJ2-1
d_gene: TRBD2
abundance: .
v_gene: TRBV30
CDR3nt: TGTGCCTGGAGGCGGCTAGCGGGAGATGAGCAGTTCTTC
CDR3aa: CAWRRLAGDEQFF

j_gene: TRBJ1-5
d_gene: TRBD1
abundance: once
v_gene: TRBV5-1
CDR3nt: TGCGCCAGCAGCTATGGACAGGATAATCAGCCCCAGCATTTT
CDR3aa: CASSYGQDNQPQHF

j_gene: TRBJ1-2
d_gene: TRBD1
abundance: .
v_gene: TRBV28
CDR3nt: TGTGCCACCCGGACAGGTGAGAACTATGGCTACACCTTC
CDR3aa: CATRTGENYGYTF

j_gene: TRBJ1-2
d_gene: .
abundance: .
v_gene: TRBV14
CDR3nt: TGTGCCAGCAGCCAGGGACGGGGAGGCGGCTACACCTTC
CDR3aa: CASSQGRGGGYTF

j_gene: TRBJ2-1
d_gene: .
abundance: .
v_gene: TRBV12-2
CDR3nt: TGTGCAAGTCGCTTCCCGGACAGGTGGAGGCTCTTC
CDR3aa: CASRFPDRWRLF

j_gene: TRBJ2-2
d_gene: TRBD1
abundance: .
v_gene: TRBV2
CDR3nt: TGTGCCAGCAGCAAGGACAGGGCGGACACCGGGGAGCTGTTTTTT
CDR3aa: CASSKDRADTGELFF

j_gene: TRBJ2-7
d_gene: TRBD2
abundance: .
v_gene: TRBV19
CDR3nt: TGTGCCAGTAGTATAACACTAGCGGGGGATGCCTACGAGCAGTACTTC
CDR3aa: CASSITLAGDAYEQYF

j_gene: TRBJ2-7
d_gene: .
abundance: .
v_gene: TRBV7-9
CDR3nt: TGTGCCAGCAGCTTAGTGTCCGGCTACGAGCAGTACTTC
CDR3aa: CASSLVSGYEQYF

j_gene: TRBJ2-3
d_gene: TRBD2
abundance: .
v_gene: TRBV2
CDR3nt: TGTGCCAGGGGACTAGCGGGAGTCACCAACACAGATACGCAGTATTTT
CDR3aa: CARGLAGVTNTDTQYF

j_gene: TRBJ2-7
d_gene: TRBD1
abundance: .
v_gene: TRBV13
CDR3nt: TGTGCCAGCAGCTTAGCGGGACAGGGGTACGAGCAGTACTTC
CDR3aa: CASSLAGQGYEQYF

j_gene: TRBJ1-3
d_gene: TRBD1
abundance: .
v_gene: TRBV10-3
CDR3nt: TGTGCCAGCATGACAGGGGGCCTCTCTGGAAACACCATATATTTT
CDR3aa: CASMTGGLSGNTIYF

j_gene: TRBJ1-6
d_gene: TRBD1
abundance: .
v_gene: TRBV27
CDR3nt: TGTGCCAGCAGTTTTTTCGGGGGGACAGGTGATTCACCCCTCCACTTT
CDR3aa: CASSFFGGTGDSPLHF

j_gene: TRBJ1-2
d_gene: .
abundance: few
v_gene: TRBV6-5
CDR3nt: TGTGCCAGCAGTCCCGGGGAGTCGAACTATGGCTACACCTTC
CDR3aa: CASSPGESNYGYTF

j_gene: TRBJ2-3
d_gene: .
abundance: .
v_gene: TRBV5-1
CDR3nt: TGCGCCAGCAGCTTCCAGGGTACAGATACGCAGTATTTT
CDR3aa: CASSFQGTDTQYF